The rows below give T cell receptor beta chains drawn from one sample of a study of blood T cell repertoires in COVID-19. TCRdb's table, derived via immunoSEQ multiplex PCR, lists solely in-frame clones and lacks some. Of about 210,000 clones listed, 86% were seen once; the top ten hold about 6%. Sequencing was done on a sample of PBMCs or T cells enriched from blood (not recorded which). The receptor set was obtained from a man aged 35-49 years with acute COVID-19. Each CDR3 is given with its conserved first and last residue.

TRBJ2-1,TRBV18,CASSLGLAGTYNEQFF
TRBJ2-7,TRBV5-1,CASSLGASGNYEQYF
TRBJ2-2,TRBV3-1/TRBV3-2,CASAALGGNTGELFF
TRBJ1-6,TRBV28,CASSLFAPTGSPLHF
TRBJ2-7,TRBV19,CASSAKGGAGFYEQYF
TRBJ2-3,TRBV2,CASSQRVTDTQYF
TRBJ1-2,TRBV20-1,CSASTGIGYGYTF
TRBJ1-2,TRBV29-1,CSVAGGRGLGYTF
TRBJ2-7,TRBV18,CASSPGVAEHEQYF
TRBJ2-1,TRBV28,CASSPPRYNEQFF
TRBJ1-1,TRBV29-1,CSARTGGTEAFF
TRBJ2-7,TRBV5-6,CASSYRRQGLHYEQYF
TRBJ2-3,TRBV28,CASMGAGLDTQYF
TRBJ1-4,TRBV3-1/TRBV3-2,CASSLRTNEKLFF
TRBJ1-4,TRBV5-6,CASSPYSGALEKLFF
TRBJ1-2,TRBV7-6,CASSPRTGEYGYTF
TRBJ2-7,TRBV7-2,CASSLALVRVYEQYF
TRBJ1-5,TRBV19,CASSIKDRDQPQHF
TRBJ2-5,TRBV7-7,CASSLAFRETQYF
TRBJ2-7,TRBV28,CASSTRSYEQYF
TRBJ2-7,TRBV30,CAWSAGLYEQYF
TRBJ2-7,TRBV4-1,CASSQGWPGLSYF
TRBJ1-1,TRBV30,CAWSVGEEGPPMNTEAFF
TRBJ2-5,TRBV7-3,CASSQGPDRGQETQYF
TRBJ2-2,TRBV24-1,CATSDSSANTGELFF
TRBJ2-3,TRBV5-3,CARSLMAGEADTQYF
TRBJ1-3,TRBV5-1,CASSLDNSGNTIYF
TRBJ1-1,TRBV28,CASSRPGGPNTEAFF